Listed below are T cell receptor beta chains from one sample, sequenced in a study of human T cells and chemical hapten exposure. One entry per CDR3 protein results from TCRdb running MiXCR on the RACE reads. The sample records some 400,000 distinct CDR3 sequences, approximately 5.1% being singletons. The source was whole blood, collected in connection with sensitization to the hapten diphenylcyclopropenone (DPC). These receptors originate from a woman aged 50 to 65 with alopecia areata. Some clones in this sample may be carry-over from other donors' samples. The CDR3 runs from the conserved cysteine through the conserved F or W. A D gene is named only where the DNA matches it firmly. Rows may omit the clone size; those that give it use once, few, many or a size class.

TRBJ2-7	TRBV11-2	NA	NA	TGTGCCAGCAGCCCGACCCTCCCAGTTCACGAGCAGTACTTC	CASSPTLPVHEQYF
TRBJ1-1	TRBV29-1	NA	NA	TGCAGCGTTGAGGGGGGGCATGGTGAAGCTTTCTTT	CSVEGGHGEAFF
TRBJ2-7	TRBV20-1	few	NA	TGCAGTGCCGGGATCCCCTCGGGGGAGCAGTACTTC	CSAGIPSGEQYF
TRBJ2-2	TRBV9	NA	NA	TGTGCCAGCAGCGTACGGAAAGAAGGGAACACCGGGGAGCTGTTTTTT	CASSVRKEGNTGELFF
TRBJ1-4	TRBV6-6	NA	TRBD1	TGTGCCAGCAGGCCGGGACAGGGGACGACTAATGAAAAACTGTTTTTT	CASRPGQGTTNEKLFF
TRBJ1-1	TRBV5-1	many	NA	TGCGCCAGCAGTTCAGACCTCCCCGGTGAAGCTTTCTTT	CASSSDLPGEAFF
TRBJ2-1	TRBV12-3/TRBV12-4	NA	TRBD2	TGTGCCAGCAGTACTAGCGGGGGTAATAACAATGAGCAGTTCTTC	CASSTSGGNNNEQFF
TRBJ2-4	TRBV20-1	many	TRBD2	TGCAGTGCTAGAGGTTTGGGTAGAGCGGGGCAGTCTCAGTACTTC	CSARGLGRAGQSQYF
TRBJ2-7	TRBV29-1	few	NA	TGCAGCGTTGATATTGGAGGCGGGACCTACGAGCAGTACTTC	CSVDIGGGTYEQYF
TRBJ1-2	TRBV6-6	many	NA	TGTGCCAGCAGATCCGATAACGACAGGACGGGCTACACCTTC	CASRSDNDRTGYTF
TRBJ1-1	TRBV6-1	many	NA	TGTGCCAGCAGTGTTGGGGGGTTAGCGAACACTGAAGCTTTCTTT	CASSVGGLANTEAFF
TRBJ2-3	TRBV5-1	many	NA	TGCGCCAGCAGCGTGTCTGCCGGGGCAGATACGCAGTATTTT	CASSVSAGADTQYF
TRBJ2-2	TRBV6-1	many	NA	TGTGCCAGCAGCCCGGGAGCCCCCCTCCGGATAGACACCGGGGAGCTGTTTTTT	CASSPGAPLRIDTGELFF
TRBJ1-1	TRBV10-3	few	NA	TGTGCCATCAGTGGTAAGGGGGATACTGAAGCTTTCTTT	CAISGKGDTEAFF
TRBJ2-1	TRBV5-1	few	NA	TGCGCCAGCAGTCACGGACCTTTGAGCTCCTACAATGAGCAGTTCTTC	CASSHGPLSSYNEQFF
TRBJ2-7	TRBV27	many	NA	TGTGCCAGCAGTTCGGCAGGGAGGTACGAGCAGTACTTC	CASSSAGRYEQYF
TRBJ1-6	TRBV20-1	many	NA	TGCAGTGCTAGAATTCGGGACACTTATAATTCACCCCTCCACTTT	CSARIRDTYNSPLHF
TRBJ2-7	TRBV28	NA	TRBD2	TGTGCCAGCAGTGGACTAGCGGGGTGGAACGAGCAGTACTTC	CASSGLAGWNEQYF
TRBJ1-5	TRBV7-2	few	NA	TGTGCCAGCAGCTCAGGGGAATTTCAGCCCCAGCATTTT	CASSSGEFQPQHF
TRBJ2-1	TRBV12-3/TRBV12-4	few	NA	TGTGCCAGCAGTTTAACGCCCAGCTCCTACAATGAGCAGTTCTTC	CASSLTPSSYNEQFF
TRBJ2-5	TRBV11-2	many	NA	TGTGCCAGCAGCCCAGGGAATTGGAAGCCGGAGACCCAGTACTTC	CASSPGNWKPETQYF
TRBJ2-3	TRBV6-2/TRBV6-3	NA	NA	TGTGCCCCCCCAAGGATAGGGGGTGGTGGAGATACGCAGTATTTT	CAPPRIGGGGDTQYF
TRBJ2-1	TRBV11-2	NA	NA	TGTGCCAGCAGTCGGTTTGGGGGATATGAGCAGTTCTTC	CASSRFGGYEQFF
TRBJ2-3	TRBV7-8	many	NA	TGTGCCAGCAGCTTAGGAGGGACCACAGATACGCAGTATTTT	CASSLGGTTDTQYF
TRBJ2-7	TRBV21-1	many	NA	TGTGCCAGCAGCAAAGCGTGCCGGAACTCCTACGAGCAGTACTTC	CASSKACRNSYEQYF
TRBJ1-1	TRBV7-2	many	NA	TGTGCCAGCAGCCCGGACAGTGGGACACGCACTGAAGCTTTCTTT	CASSPDSGTRTEAFF
TRBJ2-7	TRBV11-1	many	NA	TGTGCCAGCAGCTTACGAGCCGGGGGCACCTACGAGCAGTACTTC	CASSLRAGGTYEQYF
TRBJ2-4	TRBV10-3	many	TRBD1	TGTGCCATCAGTGAGTCGGGACAGGGGTTGGACATTCAGTACTTC	CAISESGQGLDIQYF
TRBJ1-2	TRBV7-2	NA	TRBD1	TGTGCCAGCAGCTGGAACAGGGGATGGGACTATGGCTACACCTTC	CASSWNRGWDYGYTF
TRBJ2-2	TRBV15	NA	NA	TGTGCCACCAGTTTGAACACCGGGGAGCTGTTTTTT	CATSLNTGELFF
TRBJ2-6	TRBV10-3	NA	NA	TGTGCCATCAGCTCAGGGGGCCTCAGCGGGGCCGGGGCCAACGTCCTGACTTTC	CAISSGGLSGAGANVLTF
TRBJ2-7	TRBV12-3/TRBV12-4	many	NA	TGTGCCAGCAGCCCGAGGACGCCGCACGAGCAGTACTTC	CASSPRTPHEQYF
TRBJ2-1	TRBV4-1	many	TRBD1	TGCGCCAGCAGCCGAGGACAGGGAACCTACAATGAGCAGTTCTTC	CASSRGQGTYNEQFF
TRBJ2-2	TRBV27	many	NA	TGTGCCAGCAGTTTGGGAAACACCGGGGAGCTGTTTTTT	CASSLGNTGELFF
TRBJ2-3	TRBV14	NA	NA	TGTGCCAGCAGCCAAGTAGCAGGGCGTACGCAGTATTTT	CASSQVAGRTQYF